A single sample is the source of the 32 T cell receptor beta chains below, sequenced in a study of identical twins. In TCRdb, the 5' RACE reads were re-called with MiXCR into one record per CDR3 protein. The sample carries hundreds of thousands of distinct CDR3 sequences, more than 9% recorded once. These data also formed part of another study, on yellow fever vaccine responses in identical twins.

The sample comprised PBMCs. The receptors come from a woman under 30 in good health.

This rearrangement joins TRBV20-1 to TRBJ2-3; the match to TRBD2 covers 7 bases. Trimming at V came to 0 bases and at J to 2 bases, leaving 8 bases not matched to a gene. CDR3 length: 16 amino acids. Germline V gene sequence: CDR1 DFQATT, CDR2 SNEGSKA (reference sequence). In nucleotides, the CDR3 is TGCAGTGCTAGAGATGAGGTGGGGGGGGACACAGATACGCAGTATTTT. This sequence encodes CSARDEVGGDTDTQYF.

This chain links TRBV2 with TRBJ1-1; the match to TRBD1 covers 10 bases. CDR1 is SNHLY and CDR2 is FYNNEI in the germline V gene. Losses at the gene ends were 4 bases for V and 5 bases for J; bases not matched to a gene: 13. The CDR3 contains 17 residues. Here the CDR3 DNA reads TGTGCCAGCAGTGCACCCGGGACAGGGGTTTACTCAACTGAAGCTTTCTTT. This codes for CASSAPGTGVYSTEAFF.

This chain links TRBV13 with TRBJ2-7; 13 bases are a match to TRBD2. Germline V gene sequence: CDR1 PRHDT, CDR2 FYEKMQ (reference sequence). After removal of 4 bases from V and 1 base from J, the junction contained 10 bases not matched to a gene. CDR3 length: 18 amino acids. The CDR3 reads CASSSMALAGGPSYEQYF. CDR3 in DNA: TGTGCCAGCAGCTCAATGGCACTAGCGGGAGGGCCTTCCTACGAGCAGTACTTC.

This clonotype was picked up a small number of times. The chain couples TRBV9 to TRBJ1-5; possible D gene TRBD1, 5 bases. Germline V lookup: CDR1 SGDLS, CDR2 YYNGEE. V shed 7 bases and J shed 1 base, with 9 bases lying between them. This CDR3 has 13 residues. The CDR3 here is CASGGESNQPQHF. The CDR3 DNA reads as TGTGCCAGCGGGGGGGAGAGCAATCAGCCCCAGCATTTT.

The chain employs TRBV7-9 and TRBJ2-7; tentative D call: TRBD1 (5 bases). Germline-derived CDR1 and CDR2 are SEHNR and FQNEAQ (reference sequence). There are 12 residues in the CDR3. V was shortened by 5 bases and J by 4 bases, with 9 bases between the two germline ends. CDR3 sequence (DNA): TGTGCCAGCAGCCAGGGCCAGTACGAGCAGTACGTC. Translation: CASSQGQYEQYV.

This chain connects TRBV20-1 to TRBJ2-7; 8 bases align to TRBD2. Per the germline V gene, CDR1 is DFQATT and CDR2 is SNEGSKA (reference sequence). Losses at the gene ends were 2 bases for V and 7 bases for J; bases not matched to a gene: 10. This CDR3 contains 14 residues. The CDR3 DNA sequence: TGCAGTGCTAGAAACCCCCAGGCGGGGGGAGAGCAGTACGTC. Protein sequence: CSARNPQAGGEQYV.

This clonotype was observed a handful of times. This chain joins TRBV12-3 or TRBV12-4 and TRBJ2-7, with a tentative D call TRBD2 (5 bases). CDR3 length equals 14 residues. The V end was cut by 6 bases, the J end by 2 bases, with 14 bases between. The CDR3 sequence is CASRPSGPAYEQYF. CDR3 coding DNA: TGTGCCAGCAGACCAAGCGGACCGGCCTACGAGCAGTACTTC.

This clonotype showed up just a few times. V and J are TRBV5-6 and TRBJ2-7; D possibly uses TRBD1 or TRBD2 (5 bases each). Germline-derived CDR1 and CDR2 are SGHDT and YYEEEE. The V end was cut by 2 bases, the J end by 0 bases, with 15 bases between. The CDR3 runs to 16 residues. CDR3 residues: CASSFWGSGSSYEQYV. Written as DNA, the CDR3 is TGTGCCAGCAGCTTTTGGGGCTCGGGGTCCTCCTACGAGCAGTACGTC.

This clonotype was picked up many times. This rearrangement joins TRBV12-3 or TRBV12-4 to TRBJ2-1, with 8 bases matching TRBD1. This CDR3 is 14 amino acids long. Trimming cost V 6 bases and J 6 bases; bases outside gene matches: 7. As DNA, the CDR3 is TGTGCCAGCAGAGATTGGACAGGGCCCAATGAGCAGTTCTTC. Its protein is CASRDWTGPNEQFF.

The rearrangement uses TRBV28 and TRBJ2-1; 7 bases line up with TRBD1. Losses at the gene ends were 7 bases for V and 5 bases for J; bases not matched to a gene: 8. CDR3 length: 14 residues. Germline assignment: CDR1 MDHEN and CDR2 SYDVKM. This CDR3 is CASNWGQKNNEQFF. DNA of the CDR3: TGTGCCAGCAATTGGGGACAGAAAAACAATGAGCAGTTCTTC.

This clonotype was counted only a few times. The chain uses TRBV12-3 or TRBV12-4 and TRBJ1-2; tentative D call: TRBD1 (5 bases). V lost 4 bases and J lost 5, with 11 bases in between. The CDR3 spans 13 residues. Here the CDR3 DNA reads TGTGCCAGCAGTTCAGGGACCCCATATGGCTACACCTTC. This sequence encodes CASSSGTPYGYTF.

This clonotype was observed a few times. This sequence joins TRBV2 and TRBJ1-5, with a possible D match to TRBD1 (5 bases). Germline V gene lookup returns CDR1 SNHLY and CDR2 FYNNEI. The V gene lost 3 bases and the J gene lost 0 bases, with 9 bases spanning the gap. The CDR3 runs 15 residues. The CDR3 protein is CASSEEGSSNQPQHF. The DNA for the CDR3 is TGTGCCAGCAGTGAGGAGGGGAGTAGCAATCAGCCCCAGCATTTT.

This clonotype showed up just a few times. The CDR3: CASSLAWGDNEQFF. In DNA, the CDR3 is TGTGCCAGCAGCTTAGCGTGGGGGGACAATGAGCAGTTCTTC. The chain recombines TRBV7-9 with TRBJ2-1; D might be TRBD2 (6 bases). V lost 0 bases, J lost 5 bases, and 8 bases lay in between. In germline, CDR1 is SEHNR, CDR2 FQNEAQ (reference sequence). CDR3 length: 14 residues.

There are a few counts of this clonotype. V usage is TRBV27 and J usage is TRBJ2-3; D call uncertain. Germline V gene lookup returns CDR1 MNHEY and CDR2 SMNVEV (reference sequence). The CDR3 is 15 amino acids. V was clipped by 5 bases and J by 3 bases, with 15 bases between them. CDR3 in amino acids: CASSPLAAITDTQYF. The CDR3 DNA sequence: TGTGCCAGCAGTCCTCTGGCGGCGATAACAGATACGCAGTATTTT.

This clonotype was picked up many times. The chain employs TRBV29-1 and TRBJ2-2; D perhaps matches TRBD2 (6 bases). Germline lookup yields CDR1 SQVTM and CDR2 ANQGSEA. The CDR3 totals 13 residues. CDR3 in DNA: TGCGCGTGCGGGACGGGTAACACCGGGGAGCTGTTTTTT. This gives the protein CACGTGNTGELFF.

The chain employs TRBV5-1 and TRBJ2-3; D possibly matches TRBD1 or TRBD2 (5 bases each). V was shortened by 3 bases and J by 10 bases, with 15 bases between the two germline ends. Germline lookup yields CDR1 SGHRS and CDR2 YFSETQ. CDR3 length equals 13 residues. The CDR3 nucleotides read TGCGCCAGCAGCTCAAATACTAGGGACCCGCAGTATTTT. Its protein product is CASSSNTRDPQYF. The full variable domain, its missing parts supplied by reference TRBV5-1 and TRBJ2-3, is KAGVTQTPRYLIKTRGQQVTLSCSPISGHRSVSWYQQTPGQGLQFLFEYFSETQRNKGNFPGRFSGRQFSNSRSEMNVSTLELGDSALYLCASSSNTRDPQYFGPGTRLTVL.

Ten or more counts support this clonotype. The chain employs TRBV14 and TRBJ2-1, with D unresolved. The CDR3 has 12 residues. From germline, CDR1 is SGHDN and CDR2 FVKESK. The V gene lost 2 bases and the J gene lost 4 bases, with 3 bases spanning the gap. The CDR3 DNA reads TGTGCCAGCAGCCAACTGTACAATGAGCAGTTCTTC. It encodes CASSQLYNEQFF.

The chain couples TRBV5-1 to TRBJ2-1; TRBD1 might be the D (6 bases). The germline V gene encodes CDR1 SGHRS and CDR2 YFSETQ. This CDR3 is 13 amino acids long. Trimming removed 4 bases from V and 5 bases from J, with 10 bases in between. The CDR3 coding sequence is TGCGCCAGCAGCACGGACAGTGACAATGAGCAGTTCTTC. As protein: CASSTDSDNEQFF.

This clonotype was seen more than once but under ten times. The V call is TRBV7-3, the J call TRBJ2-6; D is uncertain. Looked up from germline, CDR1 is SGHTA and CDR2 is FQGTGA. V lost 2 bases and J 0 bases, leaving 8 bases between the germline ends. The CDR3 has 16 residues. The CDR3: CASSLAAPSGANVLTF. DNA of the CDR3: TGTGCCAGCAGCTTAGCGGCACCCTCTGGGGCCAACGTCCTGACTTTC.

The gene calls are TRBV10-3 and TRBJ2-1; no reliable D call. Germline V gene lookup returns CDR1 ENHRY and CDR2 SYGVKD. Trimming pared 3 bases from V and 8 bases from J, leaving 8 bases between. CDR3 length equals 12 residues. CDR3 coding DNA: TGTGCCATCAGTGATAGGACCTATGAGCAGTTCTTC. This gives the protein CAISDRTYEQFF.

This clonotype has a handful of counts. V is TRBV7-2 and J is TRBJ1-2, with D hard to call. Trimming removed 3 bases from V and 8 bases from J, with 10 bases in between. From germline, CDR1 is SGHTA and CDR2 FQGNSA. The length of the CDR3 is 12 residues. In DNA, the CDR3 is TGTGCCAGCAGCTTTTGGGGTCCGGGCTACACCTTC. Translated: CASSFWGPGYTF.

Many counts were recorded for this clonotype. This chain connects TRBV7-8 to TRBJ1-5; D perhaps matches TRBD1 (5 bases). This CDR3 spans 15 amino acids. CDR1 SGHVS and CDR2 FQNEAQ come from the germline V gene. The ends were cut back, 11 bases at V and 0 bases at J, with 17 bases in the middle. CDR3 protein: CADMGGILSNQPQHF. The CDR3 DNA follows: TGTGCCGACATGGGGGGGATCCTTAGCAATCAGCCCCAGCATTTT.

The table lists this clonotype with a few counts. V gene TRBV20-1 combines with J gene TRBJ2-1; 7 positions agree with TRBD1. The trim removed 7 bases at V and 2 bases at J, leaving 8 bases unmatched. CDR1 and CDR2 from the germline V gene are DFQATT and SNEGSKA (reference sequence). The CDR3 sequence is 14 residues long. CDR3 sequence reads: CSGIGGQPYNEQFF. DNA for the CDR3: TGCAGTGGAATAGGGGGACAGCCCTACAATGAGCAGTTCTTC.

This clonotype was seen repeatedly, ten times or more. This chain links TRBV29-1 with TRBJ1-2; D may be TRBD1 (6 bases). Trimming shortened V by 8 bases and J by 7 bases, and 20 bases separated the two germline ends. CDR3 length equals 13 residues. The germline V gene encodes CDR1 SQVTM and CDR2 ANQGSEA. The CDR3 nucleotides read TGCAGCTCCCCGGACAGCGCTAGTGGTGGCTACACCTTC. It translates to CSSPDSASGGYTF. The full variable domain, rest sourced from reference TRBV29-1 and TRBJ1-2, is SAVISQKPSRDICQRGTSLTIQCQVDSQVTMMFWYRQQPGQSLTLIATANQGSEATYESGFVIDKFPISRPNLTFSTLTVSNMSPEDSSIYLCSSPDSASGGYTFGSGTRLTVV.

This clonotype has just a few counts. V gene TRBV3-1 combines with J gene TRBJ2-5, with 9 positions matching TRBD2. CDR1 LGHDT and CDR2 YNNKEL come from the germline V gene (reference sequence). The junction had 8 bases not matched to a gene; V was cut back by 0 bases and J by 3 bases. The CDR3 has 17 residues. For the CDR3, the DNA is TGTGCCAGCAGCCAAGATAGTCCTAGCGGGATAGAAGAGACCCAGTACTTC. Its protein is CASSQDSPSGIEETQYF.

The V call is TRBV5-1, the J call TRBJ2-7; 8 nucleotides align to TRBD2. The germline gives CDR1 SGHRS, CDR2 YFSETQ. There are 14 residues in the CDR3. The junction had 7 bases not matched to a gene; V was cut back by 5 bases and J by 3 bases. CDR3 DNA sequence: TGCGCCAGCAGTACGGCGGGAGGAATCTACGAGCAGTACTTC. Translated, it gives CASSTAGGIYEQYF.

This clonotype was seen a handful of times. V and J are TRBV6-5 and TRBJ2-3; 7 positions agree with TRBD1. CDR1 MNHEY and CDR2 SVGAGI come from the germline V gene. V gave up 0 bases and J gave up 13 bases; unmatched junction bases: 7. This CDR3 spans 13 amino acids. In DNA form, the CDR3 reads TGTGCCAGCAGTTACTCGGTACAGGGGCAAAAGTATTTT. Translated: CASSYSVQGQKYF.

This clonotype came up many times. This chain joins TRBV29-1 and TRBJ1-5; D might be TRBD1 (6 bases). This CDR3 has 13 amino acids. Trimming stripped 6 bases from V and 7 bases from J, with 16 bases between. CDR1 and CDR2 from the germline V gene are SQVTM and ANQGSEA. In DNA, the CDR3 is TGCAGCGTGGGGGAGGGGGGGCTCCAGCCCCAGCATTTT. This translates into CSVGEGGLQPQHF.

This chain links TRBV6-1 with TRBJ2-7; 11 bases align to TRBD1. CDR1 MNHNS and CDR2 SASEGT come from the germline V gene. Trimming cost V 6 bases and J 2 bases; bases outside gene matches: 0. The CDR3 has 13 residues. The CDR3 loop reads CASRGQGAYEQYV. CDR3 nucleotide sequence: TGTGCCAGCAGGGGACAGGGGGCCTACGAGCAGTACGTC.

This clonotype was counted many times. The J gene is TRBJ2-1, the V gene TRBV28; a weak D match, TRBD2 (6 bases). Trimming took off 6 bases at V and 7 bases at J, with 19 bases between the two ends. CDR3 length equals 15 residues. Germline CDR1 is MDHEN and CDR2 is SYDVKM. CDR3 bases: TGTGCCAGCAGGGCTGGGGACTTCTTAAATAATGAGCAGTTCTTC. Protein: CASRAGDFLNNEQFF.

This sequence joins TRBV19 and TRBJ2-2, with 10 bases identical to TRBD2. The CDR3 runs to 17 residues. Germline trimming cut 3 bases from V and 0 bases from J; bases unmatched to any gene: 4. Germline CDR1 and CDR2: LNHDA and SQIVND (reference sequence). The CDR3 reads CASSIPSGGPNTGELFF. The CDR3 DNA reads TGTGCCAGTAGTATTCCTAGCGGGGGCCCGAACACCGGGGAGCTGTTTTTT.

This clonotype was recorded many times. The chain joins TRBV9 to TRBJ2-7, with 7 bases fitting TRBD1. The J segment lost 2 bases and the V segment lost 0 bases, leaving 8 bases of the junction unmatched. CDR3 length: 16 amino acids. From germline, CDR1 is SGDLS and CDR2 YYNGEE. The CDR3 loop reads CASSVDGKGQTYEQYF. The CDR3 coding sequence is TGTGCCAGCAGCGTAGATGGCAAGGGACAGACCTACGAGCAGTACTTC.